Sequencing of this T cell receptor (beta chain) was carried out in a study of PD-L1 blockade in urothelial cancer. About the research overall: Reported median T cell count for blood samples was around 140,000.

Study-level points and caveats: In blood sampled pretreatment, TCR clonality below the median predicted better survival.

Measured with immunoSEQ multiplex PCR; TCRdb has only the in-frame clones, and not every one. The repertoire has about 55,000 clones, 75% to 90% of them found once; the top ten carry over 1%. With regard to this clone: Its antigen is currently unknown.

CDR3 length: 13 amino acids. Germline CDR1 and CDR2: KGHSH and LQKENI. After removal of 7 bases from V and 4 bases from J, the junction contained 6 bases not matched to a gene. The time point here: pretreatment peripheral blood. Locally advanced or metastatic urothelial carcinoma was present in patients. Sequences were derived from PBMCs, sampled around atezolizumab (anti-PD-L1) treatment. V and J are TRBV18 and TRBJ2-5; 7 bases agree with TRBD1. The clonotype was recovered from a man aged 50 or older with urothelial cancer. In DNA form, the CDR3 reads TGTGCCAGCTTGCAGGGGGTGGCAGAGACCCAGTACTTC. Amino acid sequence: CASLQGVAETQYF.